The 10 T cell receptor beta chains below all came from one sample that was sequenced in a study of CD4 T cells in relation to SARS-CoV-2 and coronaviruses. Assay: immunoSEQ multiplex PCR; the TCRdb copy retains only in-frame clones and omits some. The table records 60,000 to 85,000 clones, approximately 93% of them present only once. Unexposed donor CD4+ T cells date from about 2011-2019, before the COVID-19 pandemic. Sequenced sample: naive CD4+ T cells from PBMCs. As to subset: naive CD4+ T cells isolated by negative enrichment. Receptors originate from a human donor in good health.

CDR3 coding DNA: TGTGCCAGCAGCCCGGGGGGGCCTGGAAACACCATATATTTT. It encodes CASSPGGPGNTIYF. The V gene is TRBV7-3, the J gene TRBJ1-3; D might be TRBD1 (6 bases). With 5 bases removed from V and 2 bases from J, the gap between germline ends came to 10 bases. CDR1 is SGHTA, CDR2 FQGTGA, per germline. This CDR3 is 14 amino acids long.

The chain couples TRBV19 to TRBJ2-2, with TRBD2 matching 9 bases. The trim removed 6 bases at V and 6 bases at J, leaving 11 bases unmatched. Germline V gives CDR1 LNHDA, CDR2 SQIVND (reference sequence). The CDR3 is 16 amino acids. CDR3: CASSGASGIGAGELFF. In DNA, the CDR3 is TGTGCCAGTAGCGGGGCTAGCGGGATTGGCGCCGGGGAGCTGTTTTTT.

The chain recombines TRBV7-3 with TRBJ1-2; tentative D call: TRBD1 (5 bases). The germline gives CDR1 SGHTA, CDR2 FQGTGA. The CDR3 extends over 12 amino acids. With 6 bases removed from V and 7 bases from J, the gap between germline ends came to 12 bases. The CDR3 coding sequence is TGTGCCAGCAGTAATTCAGGGAGTGGCTACACCTTC. This encodes CASSNSGSGYTF.

This rearrangement joins TRBV11-2 to TRBJ2-7; no reliable D call. In germline, CDR1 is SGHAT, CDR2 FQNNGV. The CDR3 contains 12 residues. Trimming took 6 bases from V and 6 from J, leaving 12 bases between them. CDR3 in amino acids: CASRENNTEQYF. The CDR3 DNA reads TGTGCCAGCAGAGAAAACAACACCGAGCAGTACTTC.

The chain employs TRBV6-5 and TRBJ2-7, with 10 bases that match TRBD1. V shed 8 bases, J shed 5 bases, and the junction held 6 bases outside the gene matches. CDR3 length equals 13 residues. CDR1 is MNHEY and CDR2 is SVGAGI in the germline V gene. The CDR3 DNA reads as TGTGCCAGCGGGAGGGGACAGGGGAACGAGCAGTACTTC. Translated, it gives CASGRGQGNEQYF.

The rearrangement joins TRBV5-1 to TRBJ2-3; unclear D gene. There are 12 residues in the CDR3. In germline, CDR1 is SGHRS, CDR2 YFSETQ. V was trimmed by 2 bases and J by 2 bases, leaving 3 bases between them. The CDR3 coding sequence is TGCGCCAGCAGCTTAACCACAGATACGCAGTATTTT. Its translation is CASSLTTDTQYF. The variable domain in full, with the rest retrieved from reference TRBV5-1 and TRBJ2-3, is KAGVTQTPRYLIKTRGQQVTLSCSPISGHRSVSWYQQTPGQGLQFLFEYFSETQRNKGNFPGRFSGRQFSNSRSEMNVSTLELGDSALYLCASSLTTDTQYFGPGTRLTVL.

The V and J genes are TRBV10-3 and TRBJ2-5; D not certain. CDR3 length: 13 amino acids. Per germline, CDR1 ENHRY and CDR2 SYGVKD. V lost 3 bases to trimming and J lost 1 base, with 6 bases between them. CDR3 region: CAISEGFQETQYF. DNA of the CDR3: TGTGCCATCAGTGAAGGTTTCCAAGAGACCCAGTACTTC.

The V gene is TRBV7-6, the J gene TRBJ2-3; a weak D match, TRBD2 (6 bases). Trimming left V 5 bases short and J 1 base short, with 16 bases between. Germline values: CDR1 SGHVS, CDR2 FNYEAQ. The CDR3 consists of 16 residues. The CDR3 sequence: CASSPTHGGGTDTQYF. The CDR3 DNA follows: TGTGCCAGCAGCCCTACCCACGGGGGTGGCACAGATACGCAGTATTTT.

The chain employs TRBV9 and TRBJ2-6; D unclear. The V and J ends lost 0 bases and 2 bases respectively, with 15 bases between them. CDR1 and CDR2 (germline): SGDLS, YYNGEE. CDR3 size: 18 residues. CDR3 DNA sequence: TGTGCCAGCAGCGTAGACCCCAGGCGATTTCCTGGGGCCAACGTCCTGACTTTC. This codes for CASSVDPRRFPGANVLTF. The complete variable domain, with remaining parts taken from reference TRBV9 and TRBJ2-6, reads DSGVTQTPKHLITATGQRVTLRCSPRSGDLSVYWYQQSLDQGLQFLIQYYNGEERAKGNILERFSAQQFPDLHSELNLSSLELGDSALYFCASSVDPRRFPGANVLTFGAGSRLTVL.

This sequence joins TRBV2 and TRBJ1-2; 7 bases agree with TRBD1. V gave up 6 bases and J gave up 8 bases; unmatched junction bases: 12. Germline V gives CDR1 SNHLY, CDR2 FYNNEI. This CDR3 contains 14 residues. CDR3 residues: CASSLTGEGNGYTF. CDR3 DNA: TGTGCCAGCAGCCTTACAGGGGAGGGAAACGGCTACACCTTC.